Included here is one T cell receptor (beta chain) sequence, with context. This sample stems from a study of blood T cell repertoires in COVID-19. How the authors handled the data: Amplifying reference gene primers gave estimates of nucleated cell counts. Measured with immunoSEQ multiplex PCR; TCRdb has only the in-frame clones, and not every one. D and trimming were read from the DNA, whereas the V and J calls and clone size are those reported in that table. Here the sample spans about 360,000 clones, over 65% being singletons. The sample was peripheral blood. The clonotype originates from a human donor with acute or convalescent COVID-19. The donor label of this sample is uncertain.

The CDR3 DNA is TGTGCCAGCATTTCTCCCGAGGGAAAACTGTTTTTT. Amino acid sequence: CASISPEGKLFF. The V and J genes are TRBV6-5 and TRBJ1-4; D unresolved. This CDR3 contains 12 residues. Germline V lookup: CDR1 MNHEY, CDR2 SVGAGI. Between the trimmed V and J ends, which lost 7 bases and 10 bases, there was a span of 13 bases.